These T cell receptor beta chains were read from a single sample in a study of OX40 agonist ivuxolimab in advanced cancers. Repertoires were generated with immunoSEQ multiplex PCR, while TCRdb's copy carries only in-frame clones and drops some. The sample lists some 74,000 clones, more than 75% occurring once. The source material was CD4+ or CD8+ T cells sorted from blood, sampled in a trial of the OX40 agonist ivuxolimab. The receptors were sampled from an adult with an advanced solid tumor such as melanoma, head and neck, liver or kidney cancer. CDR3s include the opening cysteine and the closing phenylalanine or tryptophan. A D gene is named only where the DNA matches it firmly. Rows may omit the clone size; those that give it use once, few, many or a size class.

V gene: TRBV9
D gene: TRBD2
J gene: TRBJ2-3
clone size: NA
CDR3 DNA: TGTGCCAGCAGCGCCGGGACTAGCTTCACAGATACGCAGTATTTT
CDR3 protein: CASSAGTSFTDTQYF

V gene: TRBV13
D gene: TRBD2
J gene: TRBJ2-5
clone size: NA
CDR3 DNA: TGTGCCAGCAGCTCCAGGACTAGTTGGGTTTCGGAGACCCAGTACTTC
CDR3 protein: CASSSRTSWVSETQYF

V gene: TRBV28
D gene: TRBD1
J gene: TRBJ1-2
clone size: NA
CDR3 DNA: TGTGCCAGCAGGGAAGGGGGCAGCTATGGCTACACCTTC
CDR3 protein: CASREGGSYGYTF

V gene: TRBV18
D gene: NA
J gene: TRBJ1-5
clone size: NA
CDR3 DNA: TGTGCCAGCTCACCGGGGAGGGATCAGCCCCAGCATTTT
CDR3 protein: CASSPGRDQPQHF

V gene: TRBV19
D gene: TRBD1
J gene: TRBJ1-3
clone size: NA
CDR3 DNA: TGTGCCAGTAGTGACCCGGGACAGGGGACTAGTAACACCATATATTTT
CDR3 protein: CASSDPGQGTSNTIYF

V gene: TRBV6-5
D gene: NA
J gene: TRBJ2-5
clone size: NA
CDR3 DNA: TGTGCCTCGAAGGCGGGGGCTCGTGAGACCCAGTACTTC
CDR3 protein: CASKAGARETQYF

V gene: TRBV7-3
D gene: NA
J gene: TRBJ2-2
clone size: NA
CDR3 DNA: TGTGCCAGCAGCGCTATGGGTCCCACCGGGGAGCTGTTTTTT
CDR3 protein: CASSAMGPTGELFF

V gene: TRBV5-4
D gene: NA
J gene: TRBJ2-1
clone size: once
CDR3 DNA: TGTGCCAGCAGCTTAGCCCCGAGCTCCTACAATGAGCAGTTCTTC
CDR3 protein: CASSLAPSSYNEQFF

V gene: TRBV11-1
D gene: NA
J gene: TRBJ2-2
clone size: NA
CDR3 DNA: TGTGCCAGCAGCTTAGAGGCGGGGACCGGGGAGCTGTTTTTT
CDR3 protein: CASSLEAGTGELFF

V gene: TRBV4-1
D gene: TRBD2
J gene: TRBJ2-5
clone size: NA
CDR3 DNA: TGCGCCAGCAGCTTTAGCGGGGGGACAGAGACCCAGTACTTC
CDR3 protein: CASSFSGGTETQYF

V gene: TRBV6-1
D gene: TRBD1
J gene: TRBJ1-6
clone size: NA
CDR3 DNA: TGTGCCAGCAGGGGACAGCCTAATTCACCCCTCCACTTT
CDR3 protein: CASRGQPNSPLHF

V gene: TRBV19
D gene: NA
J gene: TRBJ2-2
clone size: many
CDR3 DNA: TGTGCCAGTAGCAAGACAGGGGAGGGCACCGGGGAGCTGTTTTTT
CDR3 protein: CASSKTGEGTGELFF

V gene: TRBV28
D gene: TRBD1
J gene: TRBJ2-5
clone size: NA
CDR3 DNA: TGTGCCAGCAGTTTACCCTACCCAGGGGGAGAGACCCAGTACTTC
CDR3 protein: CASSLPYPGGETQYF

V gene: TRBV9
D gene: NA
J gene: TRBJ1-1
clone size: NA
CDR3 DNA: TGTGCCAGCAGCCCCCGTATAGCGCGCACTGAAGCTTTCTTT
CDR3 protein: CASSPRIARTEAFF

V gene: TRBV7-2
D gene: TRBD2
J gene: TRBJ2-2
clone size: few
CDR3 DNA: TGTGCCAGCAGCTTGATAGCGGGGTACACCGGGGAGCTGTTTTTT
CDR3 protein: CASSLIAGYTGELFF

V gene: TRBV6-6
D gene: NA
J gene: TRBJ2-7
clone size: NA
CDR3 DNA: TGTGCCAGCAGTCCCACAGGCTTATCCCCCTACGAGCAGTACTTC
CDR3 protein: CASSPTGLSPYEQYF

V gene: TRBV11-2
D gene: NA
J gene: TRBJ1-1
clone size: NA
CDR3 DNA: TGTGCCAGCAGCTTTATCGCGAACACTGAAGCTTTCTTT
CDR3 protein: CASSFIANTEAFF

V gene: TRBV5-1
D gene: NA
J gene: TRBJ2-1
clone size: NA
CDR3 DNA: TGCGCCAGCAGCTTGATTACAGAGGAGTACAATGAGCAGTTCTTC
CDR3 protein: CASSLITEEYNEQFF

V gene: TRBV27
D gene: NA
J gene: TRBJ2-3
clone size: NA
CDR3 DNA: TGTGCCAGCAGTTTCATGTTCTCTGCGGGGAGAAACACAGATACGCAGTATTTT
CDR3 protein: CASSFMFSAGRNTDTQYF

V gene: TRBV7-9
D gene: TRBD1
J gene: TRBJ2-7
clone size: NA
CDR3 DNA: TGTGCCAGCAACGTAGGGGGCAGTTCCTACGAGCAGTACTTC
CDR3 protein: CASNVGGSSYEQYF

V gene: TRBV6-1
D gene: NA
J gene: TRBJ2-7
clone size: NA
CDR3 DNA: TGTGCCAGAGGTCCCCCGTTTGAGCAGTACTTC
CDR3 protein: CARGPPFEQYF

V gene: TRBV6-4
D gene: NA
J gene: TRBJ2-1
clone size: NA
CDR3 DNA: TGTGCCAGCAGTCCCGACTGTAATGAGCAGTTCTTC
CDR3 protein: CASSPDCNEQFF

V gene: TRBV9
D gene: NA
J gene: TRBJ2-2
clone size: NA
CDR3 DNA: TGTGCCAGCAGCGTAGCATGGGGCGGGGAGCTGTTTTTT
CDR3 protein: CASSVAWGGELFF

V gene: TRBV6-1
D gene: NA
J gene: TRBJ1-3
clone size: once
CDR3 DNA: TGTGCCAGCAGTGACCTGTCCAGGGTTCTAGGGGGAAACACCATATATTTT
CDR3 protein: CASSDLSRVLGGNTIYF

V gene: TRBV4-1
D gene: TRBD2
J gene: TRBJ2-7
clone size: NA
CDR3 DNA: TGCGCCAGCAGCGGGAAACCTAGCGGGCCCTCCTACGAGCAGTACTTC
CDR3 protein: CASSGKPSGPSYEQYF

V gene: TRBV5-1
D gene: NA
J gene: TRBJ2-5
clone size: NA
CDR3 DNA: TGCGCCAGCAGCTTTGGGGTTGGGCAAGAGACCCAGTACTTC
CDR3 protein: CASSFGVGQETQYF

V gene: TRBV28
D gene: NA
J gene: TRBJ2-7
clone size: NA
CDR3 DNA: TGTGCCAGCAGCAAGTCTCGGGGATCATACGAGCAGTACTTC
CDR3 protein: CASSKSRGSYEQYF

V gene: TRBV21-1
D gene: NA
J gene: TRBJ1-2
clone size: once
CDR3 DNA: TGTGCCAGCAGCCCCATCCCCCAGGGGGTATCTGGCTACACCTTC
CDR3 protein: CASSPIPQGVSGYTF

V gene: TRBV19
D gene: NA
J gene: TRBJ2-1
clone size: NA
CDR3 DNA: TGTGCCAGTAGTAGGGGGGAGAGTTACAATGAGCAGTTCTTC
CDR3 protein: CASSRGESYNEQFF

V gene: TRBV5-6
D gene: NA
J gene: TRBJ2-5
clone size: NA
CDR3 DNA: TGTGCCAGCAGTCGGGTGGGGGTGAGGGAGACCCAGTACTTC
CDR3 protein: CASSRVGVRETQYF

V gene: TRBV19
D gene: TRBD2
J gene: TRBJ2-2
clone size: NA
CDR3 DNA: TGTGCCAGTAGTACGAGGCGACTAGCGGGCACCGGGGAGCTGTTTTTT
CDR3 protein: CASSTRRLAGTGELFF

V gene: TRBV18
D gene: NA
J gene: TRBJ1-2
clone size: NA
CDR3 DNA: TGTGCCAGCTCACCGCCGGGGGGAGGCTATGGCTACACCTTC
CDR3 protein: CASSPPGGGYGYTF

V gene: TRBV4-2
D gene: NA
J gene: TRBJ2-2
clone size: NA
CDR3 DNA: TGTGCCAGCAGCCAAGATGGGGGGCGCAACACCGGGGAGCTGTTTTTT
CDR3 protein: CASSQDGGRNTGELFF

V gene: TRBV5-1
D gene: NA
J gene: TRBJ1-6
clone size: NA
CDR3 DNA: TGCGCCAGCAGCTTGGAACAGACTAATTCACCCCTCCACTTT
CDR3 protein: CASSLEQTNSPLHF

V gene: TRBV7-9
D gene: NA
J gene: TRBJ1-2
clone size: few
CDR3 DNA: TGTGCCAGCAGCTCACTGGGGGCTAACTATGGCTACACCTTC
CDR3 protein: CASSSLGANYGYTF

V gene: TRBV7-2
D gene: TRBD1
J gene: TRBJ1-1
clone size: once
CDR3 DNA: TGTGCCAGCAGCTTAGCGGCCCGGGGACAGGCCAAGGATGAAGCTTTCTTT
CDR3 protein: CASSLAARGQAKDEAFF

V gene: TRBV4-3
D gene: NA
J gene: TRBJ1-4
clone size: NA
CDR3 DNA: TGCGCCAGCAGCAAGGACTTCGCAACTAATGAAAAACTGTTTTTT
CDR3 protein: CASSKDFATNEKLFF

V gene: TRBV28
D gene: TRBD1
J gene: TRBJ1-1
clone size: NA
CDR3 DNA: TGTGCCAGCAGATCTACAGGGGAAGGTACTGAAGCTTTCTTT
CDR3 protein: CASRSTGEGTEAFF

V gene: TRBV4-3
D gene: TRBD2
J gene: TRBJ2-7
clone size: NA
CDR3 DNA: TGCGCCAGCAGCCAAGGCCTAGCGGTCTCCTACGAGCAGTACTTC
CDR3 protein: CASSQGLAVSYEQYF

V gene: TRBV19
D gene: NA
J gene: TRBJ2-6
clone size: NA
CDR3 DNA: TGTGCCAGTAGTACCCCCGGGACTCCTCTCTCTGGGGCCAACGTCCTGACTTTC
CDR3 protein: CASSTPGTPLSGANVLTF

V gene: TRBV19
D gene: TRBD1
J gene: TRBJ1-2
clone size: NA
CDR3 DNA: TGTGCCAGTAGTACCCGGGACAGGGTGGGCTATGGCTACACCTTC
CDR3 protein: CASSTRDRVGYGYTF

V gene: TRBV5-1
D gene: NA
J gene: TRBJ1-1
clone size: NA
CDR3 DNA: TGCGCCAGCAGCGCCGGACATAACACTGAAGCTTTCTTT
CDR3 protein: CASSAGHNTEAFF

V gene: TRBV5-1
D gene: NA
J gene: TRBJ2-1
clone size: NA
CDR3 DNA: TGCGCCAGCAGCTTACAGGGTTTTGAGCAGTTCTTC
CDR3 protein: CASSLQGFEQFF

V gene: TRBV19
D gene: TRBD1
J gene: TRBJ2-1
clone size: once
CDR3 DNA: TGTGCCAGTACCAAGACAGGGGGCTCCTACAATGAGCAGTTCTTC
CDR3 protein: CASTKTGGSYNEQFF

V gene: TRBV4-3
D gene: NA
J gene: TRBJ2-7
clone size: NA
CDR3 DNA: TGCGCCAGCAGCCAAGGACGTAAGTCCTACGAGCAGTACTTC
CDR3 protein: CASSQGRKSYEQYF

V gene: TRBV6-6
D gene: NA
J gene: TRBJ2-7
clone size: NA
CDR3 DNA: TGTGCCGGCAGCATTGGCGGGTCGGGAGAGCAGTACTTC
CDR3 protein: CAGSIGGSGEQYF

V gene: TRBV7-9
D gene: TRBD1
J gene: TRBJ2-7
clone size: NA
CDR3 DNA: TGTGCCAGCAGCCCACGGACAGGGGGTGAAGGCGAGCAGTACTTC
CDR3 protein: CASSPRTGGEGEQYF

V gene: TRBV5-4
D gene: TRBD1
J gene: TRBJ1-2
clone size: NA
CDR3 DNA: TGTGCCAGCAGCAAGACAGGGGATCCCTATGGCTACACCTTC
CDR3 protein: CASSKTGDPYGYTF

V gene: TRBV7-9
D gene: NA
J gene: TRBJ2-7
clone size: NA
CDR3 DNA: TGTGCCAGCAGCCTCGGGACCGACCCAAGGCAGTACTTC
CDR3 protein: CASSLGTDPRQYF

V gene: TRBV4-2
D gene: NA
J gene: TRBJ2-1
clone size: NA
CDR3 DNA: TGTGCCAGCAGCGCGAGCGGTAGCTCCTACAATGAGCAGTTCTTC
CDR3 protein: CASSASGSSYNEQFF

V gene: TRBV6-5
D gene: TRBD2
J gene: TRBJ2-5
clone size: NA
CDR3 DNA: TGTGCCAGCAGAGGACCTAGCGGGAGGCCCGAGACCCAGTACTTC
CDR3 protein: CASRGPSGRPETQYF

V gene: TRBV6-1
D gene: TRBD2
J gene: TRBJ2-1
clone size: NA
CDR3 DNA: TGTGCCAGCATTGATACGCCGACTAGCGGGAGGGACCGCGAGCAGTTCTTC
CDR3 protein: CASIDTPTSGRDREQFF

V gene: TRBV7-2
D gene: NA
J gene: TRBJ2-5
clone size: NA
CDR3 DNA: TGTGCCAGCAGCTTAACACTCGAAGAGACCCAGTACTTC
CDR3 protein: CASSLTLEETQYF

V gene: TRBV5-8
D gene: TRBD1
J gene: TRBJ2-3
clone size: NA
CDR3 DNA: TGTGCCAGCAGCTTAGGGACAGGGGGCTTATCAGATACGCAGTATTTT
CDR3 protein: CASSLGTGGLSDTQYF

V gene: TRBV7-8
D gene: TRBD2
J gene: TRBJ2-1
clone size: NA
CDR3 DNA: TGTGCCAGCAGTTCCTCCCGGACTAGCGGGAGTACCTACAATGAGCAGTTCTTC
CDR3 protein: CASSSSRTSGSTYNEQFF

V gene: TRBV5-1
D gene: NA
J gene: TRBJ1-1
clone size: NA
CDR3 DNA: TGCGCCAGCGGATACCAGGTGGGGCGGGACACTGAAGCTTTCTTT
CDR3 protein: CASGYQVGRDTEAFF

V gene: TRBV6-4
D gene: TRBD1
J gene: TRBJ1-5
clone size: NA
CDR3 DNA: TGTGCCAGCAGGGGACCGGGACAGTGTAATCAGCCCCAGCATTTT
CDR3 protein: CASRGPGQCNQPQHF

V gene: TRBV28
D gene: NA
J gene: TRBJ2-2
clone size: NA
CDR3 DNA: TGTGCCAGCAGTTTATCAGAAAACACCGGGGAGCTGTTTTTT
CDR3 protein: CASSLSENTGELFF